This T cell receptor (beta chain) comes out of a study of cytotoxic CD8 clonotypes in ibrutinib-treated CLL. Whole-study findings and limits: Treatment left the uncommon public clonotypes either contracted or stable in frequency.

V was trimmed by 0 bases and J by 12 bases, leaving 15 bases between them. Germline CDR1 is MNHEY and CDR2 is SMNVEV (reference sequence). This CDR3 contains 14 residues. As input for TCR beta libraries, around 2.1 micrograms of genomic DNA came from cryopreserved PBMCs. Comments on this clone: Its target is not known.

The method was immunoSEQ multiplex PCR; TCRdb's version includes in-frame clones alone and lacks a portion of them. Of roughly 7,000 clones in the sample, around 70% are singletons; the top ten hold 26%. This specimen was PBMCs, taken before ibrutinib treatment. This receptor was obtained from a human donor with chronic lymphocytic leukemia. The rearrangement uses TRBV27 and TRBJ2-1; the D gene is possibly TRBD2 (5 bases). CDR3 in amino acids: CASSLSMRWAGQFF. CDR3 coding DNA: TGTGCCAGCAGTTTATCGATGAGGTGGGCGGGGCAGTTCTTC.